The clone carrying this T cell receptor beta chain has only one observation. Its antigen remains unknown. This CDR3 region has 16 residues. The ends were cut back, 10 bases at V and 0 bases at J, with 16 bases in the middle. Germline V gene data show CDR1 as SEHNR and CDR2 as FQNEAQ (reference sequence). This record comes from a study of OX40 agonist ivuxolimab in advanced cancers. Study results and caveats: Undetermined was the antigen specificity of the expanded peripheral T cells.

Generated by immunoSEQ multiplex PCR, the TCRdb table keeps only in-frame clones and is missing some. The sample holds around 67,000 clones, about 90% seen once. This chain connects TRBV7-9 to TRBJ2-6, with D perhaps matching TRBD1 (6 bases). The receptor comes from an adult with an advanced solid tumor such as melanoma, head and neck, liver or kidney cancer. Sequences were derived from CD4+ or CD8+ T cells sorted from blood, sampled in a trial of the OX40 agonist ivuxolimab. As DNA, the CDR3 is TGTGCCATCTTCAGGGGCCTATTCTCTGGGGCCAACGTCCTGACTTTC. This encodes CAIFRGLFSGANVLTF.